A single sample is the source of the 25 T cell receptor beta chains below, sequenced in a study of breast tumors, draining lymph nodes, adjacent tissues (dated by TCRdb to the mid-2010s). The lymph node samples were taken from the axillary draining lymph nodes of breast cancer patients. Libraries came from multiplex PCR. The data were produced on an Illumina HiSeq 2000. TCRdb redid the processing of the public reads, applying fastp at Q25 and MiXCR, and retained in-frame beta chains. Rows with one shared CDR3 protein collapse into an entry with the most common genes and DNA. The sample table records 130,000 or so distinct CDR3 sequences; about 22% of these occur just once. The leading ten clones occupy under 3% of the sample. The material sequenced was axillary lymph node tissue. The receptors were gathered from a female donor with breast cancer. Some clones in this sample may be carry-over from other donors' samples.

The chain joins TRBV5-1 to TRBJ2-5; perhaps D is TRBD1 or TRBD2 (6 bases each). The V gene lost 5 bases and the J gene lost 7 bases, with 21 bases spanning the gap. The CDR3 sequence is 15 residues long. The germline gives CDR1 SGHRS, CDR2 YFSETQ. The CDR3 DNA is TGCGCCAGCAGTCGCGCTAGCGCAGGGGAACCGACCCAGTACTTC. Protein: CASSRASAGEPTQYF.

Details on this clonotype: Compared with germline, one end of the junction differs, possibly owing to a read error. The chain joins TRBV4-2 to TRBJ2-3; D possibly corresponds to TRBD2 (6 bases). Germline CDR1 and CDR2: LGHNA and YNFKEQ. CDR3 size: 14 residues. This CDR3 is CASSQPQRADAQYF. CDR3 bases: TGTGCCAGCAGCCAACCACAGCGGGCAGATGCGCAGTATTTT.

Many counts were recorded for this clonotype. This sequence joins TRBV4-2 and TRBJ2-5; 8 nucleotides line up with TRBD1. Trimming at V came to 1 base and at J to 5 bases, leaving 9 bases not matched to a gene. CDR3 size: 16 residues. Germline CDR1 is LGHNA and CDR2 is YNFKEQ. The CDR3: CASSQVSQGAGETQYF. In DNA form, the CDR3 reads TGTGCCAGCAGCCAAGTTAGCCAGGGGGCTGGGGAGACCCAGTACTTC.

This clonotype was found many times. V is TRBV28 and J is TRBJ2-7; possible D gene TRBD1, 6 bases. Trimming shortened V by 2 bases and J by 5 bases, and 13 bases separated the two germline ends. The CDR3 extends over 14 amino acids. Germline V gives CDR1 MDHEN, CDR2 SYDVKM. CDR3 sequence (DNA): TGTGCCAGCAGTTTACCCACCAGGGGACACGAGCAGTACTTC. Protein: CASSLPTRGHEQYF.

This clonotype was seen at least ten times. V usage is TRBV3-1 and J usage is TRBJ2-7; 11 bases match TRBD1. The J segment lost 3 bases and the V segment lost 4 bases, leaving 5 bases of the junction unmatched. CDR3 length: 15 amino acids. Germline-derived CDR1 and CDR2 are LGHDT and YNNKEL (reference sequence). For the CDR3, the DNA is TGTGCCAGCAGCCTAGGGACAGGGGGGGGCTACGAGCAGTACTTC. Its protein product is CASSLGTGGGYEQYF.

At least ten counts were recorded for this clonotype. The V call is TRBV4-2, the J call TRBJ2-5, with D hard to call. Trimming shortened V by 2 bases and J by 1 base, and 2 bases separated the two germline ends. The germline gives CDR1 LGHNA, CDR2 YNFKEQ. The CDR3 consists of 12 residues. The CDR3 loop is CASSQSQETQYF. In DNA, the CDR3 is TGTGCCAGCAGCCAATCCCAAGAGACCCAGTACTTC.

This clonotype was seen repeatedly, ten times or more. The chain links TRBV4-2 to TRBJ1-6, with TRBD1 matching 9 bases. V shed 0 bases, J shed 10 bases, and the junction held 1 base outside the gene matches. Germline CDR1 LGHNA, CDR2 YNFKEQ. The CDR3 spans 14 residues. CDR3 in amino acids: CASSQDTGGSPLHF. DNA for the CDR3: TGTGCCAGCAGCCAAGATACAGGGGGCTCACCCCTCCACTTT.

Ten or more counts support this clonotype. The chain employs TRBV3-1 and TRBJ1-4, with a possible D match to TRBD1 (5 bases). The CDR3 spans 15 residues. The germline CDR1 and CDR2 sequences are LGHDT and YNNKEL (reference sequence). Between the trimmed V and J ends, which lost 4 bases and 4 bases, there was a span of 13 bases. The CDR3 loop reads CASSRRGTNNEKLFF. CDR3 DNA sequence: TGTGCCAGCAGCCGTCGTGGGACCAATAATGAAAAACTGTTTTTT. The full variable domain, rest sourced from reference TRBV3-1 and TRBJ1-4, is DTAVSQTPKYLVTQMGNDKSIKCEQNLGHDTMYWYKQDSKKFLKIMFSYNNKELIINETVPNRFSPKSPDKAHLNLHINSLELGDSAVYFCASSRRGTNNEKLFFGSGTQLSVL.

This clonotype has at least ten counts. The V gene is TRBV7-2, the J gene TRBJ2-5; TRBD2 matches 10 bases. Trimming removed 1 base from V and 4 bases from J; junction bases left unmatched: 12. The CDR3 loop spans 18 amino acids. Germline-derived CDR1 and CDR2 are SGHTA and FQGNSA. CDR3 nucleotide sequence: TGTGCCAGCAGCTTAGAGGGGGAACTAGCGGGACGTAGAGAGACCCAGTACTTC. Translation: CASSLEGELAGRRETQYF.

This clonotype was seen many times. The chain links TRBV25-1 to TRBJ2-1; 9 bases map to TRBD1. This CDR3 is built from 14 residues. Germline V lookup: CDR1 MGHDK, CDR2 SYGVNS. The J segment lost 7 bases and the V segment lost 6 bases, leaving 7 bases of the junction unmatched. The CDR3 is CASRDRGEWNEQFF. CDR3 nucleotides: TGTGCCAGCAGGGACAGGGGCGAGTGGAATGAGCAGTTCTTC.

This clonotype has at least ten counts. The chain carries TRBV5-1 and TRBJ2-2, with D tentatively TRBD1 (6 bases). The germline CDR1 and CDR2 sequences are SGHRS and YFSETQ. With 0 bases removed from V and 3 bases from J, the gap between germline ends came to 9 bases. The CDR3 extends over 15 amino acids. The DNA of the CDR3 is TGCGCCAGCAGCTTGGGAGACAGGTACACCGGGGAGCTGTTTTTT. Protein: CASSLGDRYTGELFF.

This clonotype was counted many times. The CDR3 nucleotides read TGTGCCAGTAGTAGAAAGGGTAACGCCTACGAGCAGTACTTC. The encoded protein is CASSRKGNAYEQYF. This rearrangement joins TRBV19 to TRBJ2-7; D is undetermined. V shed 4 bases and J shed 2 bases, with 12 bases lying between them. The germline CDR1 and CDR2 sequences are LNHDA and SQIVND (reference sequence). This CDR3 region has 14 residues.

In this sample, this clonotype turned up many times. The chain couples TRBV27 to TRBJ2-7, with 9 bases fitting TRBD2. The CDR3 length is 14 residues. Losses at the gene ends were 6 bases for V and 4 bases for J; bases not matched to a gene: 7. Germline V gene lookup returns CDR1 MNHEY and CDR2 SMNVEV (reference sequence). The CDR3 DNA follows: TGTGCCAGCAGCACCCTGCGGGAGGGTTACGAGCAGTACTTC. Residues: CASSTLREGYEQYF.

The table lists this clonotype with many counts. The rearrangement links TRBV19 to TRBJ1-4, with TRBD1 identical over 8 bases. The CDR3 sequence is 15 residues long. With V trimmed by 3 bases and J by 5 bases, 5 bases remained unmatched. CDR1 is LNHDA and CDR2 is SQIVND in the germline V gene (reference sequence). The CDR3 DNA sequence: TGTGCCAGTAGTATTGGGACAGGCAGAAATGAAAAACTGTTTTTT. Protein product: CASSIGTGRNEKLFF.

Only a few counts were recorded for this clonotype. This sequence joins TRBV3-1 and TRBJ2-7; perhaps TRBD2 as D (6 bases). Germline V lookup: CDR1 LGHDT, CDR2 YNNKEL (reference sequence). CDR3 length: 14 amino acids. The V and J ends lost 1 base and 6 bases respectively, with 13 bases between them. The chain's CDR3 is CASSQAGSGGEQYF. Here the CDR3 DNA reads TGTGCCAGCAGCCAAGCCGGGAGCGGTGGCGAGCAGTACTTC.

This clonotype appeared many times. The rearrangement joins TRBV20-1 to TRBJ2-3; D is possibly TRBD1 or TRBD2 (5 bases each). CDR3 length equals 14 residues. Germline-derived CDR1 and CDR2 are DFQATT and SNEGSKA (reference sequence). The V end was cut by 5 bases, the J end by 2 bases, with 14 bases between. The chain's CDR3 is CSAPTRTPTDTQYF. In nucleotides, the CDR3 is TGCAGTGCTCCTACTAGGACACCCACAGATACGCAGTATTTT.

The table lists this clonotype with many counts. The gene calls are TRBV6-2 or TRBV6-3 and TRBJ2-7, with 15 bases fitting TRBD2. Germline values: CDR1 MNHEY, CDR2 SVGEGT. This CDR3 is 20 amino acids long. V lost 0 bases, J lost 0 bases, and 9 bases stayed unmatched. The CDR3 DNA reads TGTGCCAGCAGTTACTCGATAAGGACTAGCGGGAGGGGAAGCTCCTACGAGCAGTACTTC. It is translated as CASSYSIRTSGRGSSYEQYF.

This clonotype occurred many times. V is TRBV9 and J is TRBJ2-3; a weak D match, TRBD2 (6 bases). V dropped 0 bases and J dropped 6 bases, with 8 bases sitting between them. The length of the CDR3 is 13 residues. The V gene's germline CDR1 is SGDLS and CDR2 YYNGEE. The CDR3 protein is CASSVAAGDTQYF. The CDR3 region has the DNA TGTGCCAGCAGCGTAGCCGCGGGGGATACGCAGTATTTT.

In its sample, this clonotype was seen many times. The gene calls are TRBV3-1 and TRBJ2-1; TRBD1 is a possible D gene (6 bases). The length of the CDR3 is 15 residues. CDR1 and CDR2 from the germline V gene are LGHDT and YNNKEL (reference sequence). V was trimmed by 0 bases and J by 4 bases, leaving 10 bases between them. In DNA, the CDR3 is TGTGCCAGCAGCCAAGACCCAACAGGGTACAATGAGCAGTTCTTC. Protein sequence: CASSQDPTGYNEQFF.

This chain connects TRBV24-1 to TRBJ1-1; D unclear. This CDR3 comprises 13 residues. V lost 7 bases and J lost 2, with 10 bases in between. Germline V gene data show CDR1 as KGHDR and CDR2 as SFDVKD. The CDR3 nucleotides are TGTGCCACCAGAAGGACCGAAAACACTGAAGCTTTCTTT. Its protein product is CATRRTENTEAFF.

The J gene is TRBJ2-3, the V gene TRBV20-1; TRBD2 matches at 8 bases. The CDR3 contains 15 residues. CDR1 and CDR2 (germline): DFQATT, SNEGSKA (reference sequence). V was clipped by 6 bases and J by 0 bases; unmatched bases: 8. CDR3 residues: CSAGGRTLSTDTQYF. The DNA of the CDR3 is TGCAGTGCAGGCGGGAGGACCCTTAGCACAGATACGCAGTATTTT.

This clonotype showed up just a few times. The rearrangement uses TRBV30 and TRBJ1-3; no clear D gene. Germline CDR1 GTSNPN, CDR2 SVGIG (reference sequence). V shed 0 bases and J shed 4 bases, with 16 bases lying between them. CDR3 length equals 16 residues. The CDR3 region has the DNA TGTGCCTGGAGTGTAAAGGGTGGGGTATTCGGAAACACCATATATTTT. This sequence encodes CAWSVKGGVFGNTIYF.

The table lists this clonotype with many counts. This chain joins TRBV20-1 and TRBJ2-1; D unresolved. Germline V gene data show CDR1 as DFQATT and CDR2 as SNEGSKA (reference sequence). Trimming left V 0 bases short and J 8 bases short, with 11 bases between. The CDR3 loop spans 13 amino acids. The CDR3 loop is CSARDTLVDEQFF. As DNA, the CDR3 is TGCAGTGCTAGAGATACTCTAGTGGATGAGCAGTTCTTC.

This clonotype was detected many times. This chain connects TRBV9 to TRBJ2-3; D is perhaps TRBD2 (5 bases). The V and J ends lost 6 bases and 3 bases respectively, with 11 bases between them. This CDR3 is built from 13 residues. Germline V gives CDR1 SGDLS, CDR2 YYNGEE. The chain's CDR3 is CASMGPGTDTQYF. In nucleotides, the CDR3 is TGTGCCAGCATGGGCCCGGGGACAGATACGCAGTATTTT.

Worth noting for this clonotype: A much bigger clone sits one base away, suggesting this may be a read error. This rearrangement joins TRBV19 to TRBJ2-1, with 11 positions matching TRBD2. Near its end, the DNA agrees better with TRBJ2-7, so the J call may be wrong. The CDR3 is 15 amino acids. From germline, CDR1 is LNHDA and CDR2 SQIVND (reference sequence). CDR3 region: CASRVAGGPTYEQYF. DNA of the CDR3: TGTGCCAGTAGGGTAGCGGGAGGGCCCACGTATGAGCAGTACTTC.